The 21 T cell receptor beta chains listed next were all sequenced from one sample in a study of blood T cell repertoires in COVID-19. This table comes from immunoSEQ multiplex PCR, and its TCRdb copy is limited to in-frame clones, with some not included. The repertoire holds 250,000 or so clones, with about 86% as singletons. Sequenced: peripheral blood. The receptors were gathered from a man older than 75 with acute or convalescent COVID-19.

The chain combines TRBV29-1 with TRBJ1-1; 9 nucleotides line up with TRBD1. V lost 3 bases and J lost 6; bases outside the gene matches: 8. The CDR3 sequence is 14 residues long. Germline CDR1 is SQVTM and CDR2 is ANQGSEA. CDR3 protein: CSVDVPGQGAEAFF. CDR3 nucleotides: TGCAGCGTTGATGTCCCGGGACAGGGCGCTGAAGCTTTCTTT.

In its sample, this clone was seen a few times. The J gene is TRBJ1-2, the V gene TRBV6-5, with TRBD1 matching over 8 bases. Germline-derived CDR1 and CDR2 are MNHEY and SVGAGI. The CDR3 covers 12 residues. With V trimmed by 5 bases and J by 5 bases, 1 base remained unmatched. The CDR3 loop is CASSQGAYGYTF. The CDR3 DNA is TGTGCCAGCAGTCAGGGGGCGTATGGCTACACCTTC.

The chain links TRBV7-8 to TRBJ1-3; D possibly corresponds to TRBD1 (5 bases). This CDR3 is built from 15 residues. Between the trimmed V and J ends, which lost 2 bases and 0 bases, there was a span of 8 bases. CDR1 is SGHVS and CDR2 is FQNEAQ in the germline V gene. The chain's CDR3 is CASSLRGPSGNTIYF. In DNA form, the CDR3 reads TGTGCCAGCAGCTTAAGGGGCCCCTCTGGAAACACCATATATTTT. Complete variable domain (other parts from reference TRBV7-8 and TRBJ1-3): GAGVSQSPRYKVAKRGQDVALRCDPISGHVSLFWYQQALGQGPEFLTYFQNEAQLDKSGLPSDRFFAERPEGSVSTLKIQRTQQEDSAVYLCASSLRGPSGNTIYFGEGSWLTVV.

This chain joins TRBV15 and TRBJ1-5; possibly TRBD1 for D (5 bases). Trimming cost V 0 bases and J 6 bases, with 12 bases left between them. Germline CDR1 and CDR2: LNHNV and YYDKDF (reference sequence). The CDR3 has 15 residues. The CDR3 spells CATSRDFGGSQPQHF. CDR3 nucleotides: TGTGCCACCAGCAGAGATTTCGGGGGGAGTCAGCCCCAGCATTTT.

The rearrangement links TRBV5-4 to TRBJ1-3; 7 bases align to TRBD1. V shed 1 base and J 3 bases; nucleotides not matched to a gene: 7. The germline gives CDR1 SGHNT, CDR2 YYREEE (reference sequence). This CDR3 is 16 amino acids long. The CDR3 reads CASSLNRGSGGNTIYF. The CDR3 DNA reads as TGTGCCAGCAGCTTGAACAGGGGATCTGGTGGAAACACCATATATTTT.

The chain uses TRBV18 and TRBJ2-7; 13 bases fit TRBD2. Trimming removed 5 bases from V and 0 bases from J; junction bases left unmatched: 4. The V gene's germline CDR1 is KGHSH and CDR2 LQKENI. The CDR3 extends over 16 amino acids. The CDR3 loop reads CASSLTSGGSSYEQYF. For the CDR3, the DNA is TGTGCCAGCTCATTGACTAGCGGGGGGAGCTCCTACGAGCAGTACTTC. Using reference TRBV18 and TRBJ2-7 for the parts outside the CDR3, the full variable domain is NAGVMQNPRHLVRRRGQEARLRCSPMKGHSHVYWYRQLPEEGLKFMVYLQKENIIDESGMPKERFSAEFPKEGPSILRIQQVVRGDSAAYFCASSLTSGGSSYEQYFGPGTRLTVT.

The chain joins TRBV5-1 to TRBJ2-3; 8 bases line up with TRBD2. V trimming: 2 bases; J trimming: 4 bases; junction bases outside the gene matches: 3. CDR1 is SGHRS and CDR2 is YFSETQ in the germline V gene. CDR3 length: 14 amino acids. The CDR3 nucleotides read TGCGCCAGCAGCTTCAGCGGGAGCCCAGATACGCAGTATTTT. This gives the protein CASSFSGSPDTQYF.

This rearrangement joins TRBV2 to TRBJ2-3, with 15 nucleotides matching TRBD2. The germline V gene has CDR1 SNHLY and CDR2 FYNNEI. This CDR3 has 16 residues. The ends lost 6 bases at V and 5 bases at J; junction bases unmatched: 6. For the CDR3, the DNA is TGTGCCAGCAGCAGGACTAGCGGGGGGGCGGGAGATACGCAGTATTTT. Protein: CASSRTSGGAGDTQYF.

The V and J genes are TRBV30 and TRBJ1-6, with D possibly being TRBD1 (6 bases). The CDR3 has 14 amino acids. Trimming stripped 5 bases from V and 6 bases from J, with 14 bases between. The germline CDR1 and CDR2 sequences are GTSNPN and SVGIG (reference sequence). Here the CDR3 reads CAWGKGQSNSPLHF. The DNA for the CDR3 is TGTGCCTGGGGAAAAGGACAGAGTAATTCACCCCTCCACTTT.

A few counts support this clone. The chain links TRBV28 to TRBJ1-4, with 7 nucleotides matching TRBD1. The CDR3 is 17 residues long. Germline-derived CDR1 and CDR2 are MDHEN and SYDVKM. Trimming at V came to 2 bases and at J to 8 bases, leaving 14 bases not matched to a gene. The chain's CDR3 is CASSLTFYRGLREKLFF. CDR3 in DNA: TGTGCCAGCAGTTTAACCTTCTACAGGGGCCTTAGAGAAAAACTGTTTTTT.

The chain employs TRBV12-5 and TRBJ2-1; 13 bases agree with TRBD2. The CDR3 is 18 amino acids. J gave up 12 bases and V 1 base, and 15 bases lay outside the gene matches. Germline V gene data show CDR1 as LGHNT and CDR2 as FRNRAP. The CDR3 nucleotides read TGTGCTAGTGGTTTGGGTCCAGAATCGGGACTAGCGGGACGAGTGCAGTTCTTC. It translates to CASGLGPESGLAGRVQFF.

This chain links TRBV6-6 with TRBJ2-1; 11 nucleotides align to TRBD2. The germline V gene encodes CDR1 MNHNY and CDR2 SVGAGI (reference sequence). V shed 6 bases and J 14 bases; nucleotides not matched to a gene: 15. The CDR3 covers 15 residues. This CDR3 is CASRSNSGRALIEFF. The DNA for the CDR3 is TGTGCCAGCAGGTCTAATAGCGGGAGGGCCTTAATCGAGTTCTTC.

The CDR3 is CSVTGGAEGNEQFF. CDR3 in DNA: TGCAGCGTGACAGGGGGCGCGGAGGGCAATGAGCAGTTCTTC. This sequence joins TRBV29-1 and TRBJ2-1; 10 bases agree with TRBD1. V shed 6 bases and J 6 bases; nucleotides not matched to a gene: 8. Germline values: CDR1 SQVTM, CDR2 ANQGSEA. The CDR3 contains 14 residues.

This clone was recorded once. V and J are TRBV19 and TRBJ2-1, with 8 bases matching TRBD2. The CDR3 is made up of 15 amino acids. The germline gives CDR1 LNHDA, CDR2 SQIVND (reference sequence). Trimming removed 5 bases from V and 4 bases from J; junction bases left unmatched: 7. The CDR3 DNA sequence: TGTGCCAGTAGTGCGGGACTAGGACTTTACAATGAGCAGTTCTTC. Protein product: CASSAGLGLYNEQFF.

This clone was counted once. CDR3: CASSLIAGELFF. CDR3 bases: TGTGCCAGCAGCTTGATAGCGGGGGAGCTGTTTTTT. This chain connects TRBV5-6 to TRBJ2-2, with D possibly TRBD2 on 5 matching bases. This CDR3 is 12 amino acids long. Germline loops: CDR1 SGHDT, CDR2 YYEEEE. The V gene lost 1 base and the J gene lost 8 bases, with 6 bases spanning the gap.

This clone has just a few counts. The chain is built from TRBV19 and TRBJ1-5, with 8 bases aligning to TRBD1. V shed 10 bases, J shed 1 base, and the junction held 6 bases outside the gene matches. Germline assignment: CDR1 LNHDA and CDR2 SQIVND (reference sequence). This CDR3 is built from 14 residues. The CDR3 here is CATTGQASNQPQHF. CDR3 coding DNA: TGTGCCACCACGGGACAGGCGAGCAATCAGCCCCAGCATTTT. Together with reference TRBV19 and TRBJ1-5, the CDR3 gives the full variable domain: DGGITQSPKYLFRKEGQNVTLSCEQNLNHDAMYWYRQDPGQGLRLIYYSQIVNDFQKGDIAEGYSVSREKKESFPLTVTSAQKNPTAFYLCATTGQASNQPQHFGDGTRLSIL.

The rearrangement joins TRBV27 to TRBJ1-6; D ambiguous. The V gene's germline CDR1 is MNHEY and CDR2 SMNVEV (reference sequence). Trimming removed 3 bases at V and 4 bases at J, with 10 bases between. The CDR3 extends over 15 amino acids. CDR3 region: CASSFGGVYNSPLHF. In DNA, the CDR3 is TGTGCCAGCAGTTTCGGAGGAGTTTATAATTCACCCCTCCACTTT.

The rearrangement links TRBV3-1 (or the pseudogene TRBV3-2) to TRBJ1-6; D is perhaps TRBD1 (6 bases). Trimming stripped 5 bases from V and 8 bases from J, with 13 bases between. The germline gives CDR1 LGHDT, CDR2 YNNKEL (reference sequence). The CDR3 spans 14 residues. The CDR3 nucleotides are TGTGCCAGCAGCGAGGGACAATCGTATTCACCCCTCCACTTT. Translated, it gives CASSEGQSYSPLHF.

The rearrangement links TRBV12-5 to TRBJ2-5, with D perhaps TRBD1 (6 bases). Trimming cost V 3 bases and J 2 bases, with 10 bases left between them. Germline V gene sequence: CDR1 LGHNT, CDR2 FRNRAP. The CDR3 has 14 residues. CDR3 sequence: CASGFTGMQETQYF. The CDR3 nucleotides read TGTGCTAGTGGTTTTACAGGGATGCAAGAGACCCAGTACTTC. Filled out from reference TRBV12-5 and TRBJ2-5, the complete variable domain reads DARVTQTPRHKVTEMGQEVTMRCQPILGHNTVFWYRQTMMQGLELLAYFRNRAPLDDSGMPKDRFSAEMPDATLATLKIQPSEPRDSAVYFCASGFTGMQETQYFGPGTRLLVL.

This clone was recorded a few times. The rearrangement links TRBV19 to TRBJ1-2; TRBD1 aligns across 8 bases. The CDR3 has 17 amino acids. In germline, CDR1 is LNHDA, CDR2 SQIVND (reference sequence). The ends lost 4 bases at V and 8 bases at J; junction bases unmatched: 18. The CDR3 protein is CASSKGPGTGLSSGYTF. The CDR3, as DNA: TGTGCCAGTAGTAAGGGTCCTGGGACAGGCTTATCGAGCGGCTACACCTTC.

The chain employs TRBV19 and TRBJ2-1; D gene unclear. V was cut by 6 bases and J by 0 bases, with 12 bases left in between. The CDR3 has 15 residues. Germline V lookup: CDR1 LNHDA, CDR2 SQIVND (reference sequence). In DNA, the CDR3 is TGTGCCAGTAGCTTCGACACGAGCTCCTACAATGAGCAGTTCTTC. Translation: CASSFDTSSYNEQFF.